The source of this T cell receptor beta chain is a study of low-dose radiotherapy and immunotherapy resistance in tumors. V lost 0 bases and J lost 4, with 11 bases in between. The CDR3 loop spans 15 amino acids. Germline V gene lookup returns CDR1 LNHNV and CDR2 YYDKDF (reference sequence). With TRAV- and TRBV-specific primers, first-strand cDNA was made, covering the alpha and beta chains. PCR amplification of the TCRs was performed with Phusion for 20 to 25 PCR cycles, and it relied on a constant-region primer together with a V-primer adapter. In vitro transcription amplified the mRNA that had been isolated. MiXCR, applied by TCRdb to the reads, yields one record per CDR3 protein. The table lists roughly 90,000 distinct CDR3 sequences, under 25% of them singletons. Time point in this sample: after trial treatment. Stated treatment: LDRT plus nivolumab, ipilimumab, low-dose cyclophosphamide and aspirin (RACIN trial).

This clonotype was observed many times. Here the sequenced sample was PBMCs, taken after low-dose radiotherapy plus immunotherapy. This sequence joins TRBV15 and TRBJ2-3, with D hard to call. The TCR originated in a female donor with ovarian cancer. CDR3: CATSRDRAGPDTQYF. The CDR3 DNA follows: TGTGCCACCAGCAGAGATCGGGCAGGACCAGATACGCAGTATTTT.